The sequence of this TCR beta chain was determined in a study of OX40 agonist ivuxolimab in advanced cancers. Study findings and constraints: No determination was made of the antigen specificity of the expanded peripheral T cells.

Patients who had autoimmune disease history or got systemic immunosuppression were left out. Trimming took 3 bases from V and 5 from J; bases not matched to a gene: 7. The CDR3 sequence is 15 residues long. Germline CDR1 reads MDHEN; CDR2 reads SYDVKM. Libraries were prepared by immunoSEQ multiplex PCR; TCRdb keeps only in-frame clonotypes and omits some of them. The sample records tens of thousands of clones, 86% being singletons. A word on this clone: Its matching antigen is unknown.

The rearrangement links TRBV28 to TRBJ2-1; TRBD1 aligns across 7 bases. Sample: CD4+ or CD8+ T cells sorted from blood, taken in a trial of the OX40 agonist ivuxolimab. The clonotype originates from an adult with an advanced solid tumor such as melanoma, head and neck, liver or kidney cancer. CDR3 sequence reads: CASSLADRPNNEQFF. Here the CDR3 DNA reads TGTGCCAGCAGTTTGGCGGACAGGCCCAACAATGAGCAGTTCTTC.